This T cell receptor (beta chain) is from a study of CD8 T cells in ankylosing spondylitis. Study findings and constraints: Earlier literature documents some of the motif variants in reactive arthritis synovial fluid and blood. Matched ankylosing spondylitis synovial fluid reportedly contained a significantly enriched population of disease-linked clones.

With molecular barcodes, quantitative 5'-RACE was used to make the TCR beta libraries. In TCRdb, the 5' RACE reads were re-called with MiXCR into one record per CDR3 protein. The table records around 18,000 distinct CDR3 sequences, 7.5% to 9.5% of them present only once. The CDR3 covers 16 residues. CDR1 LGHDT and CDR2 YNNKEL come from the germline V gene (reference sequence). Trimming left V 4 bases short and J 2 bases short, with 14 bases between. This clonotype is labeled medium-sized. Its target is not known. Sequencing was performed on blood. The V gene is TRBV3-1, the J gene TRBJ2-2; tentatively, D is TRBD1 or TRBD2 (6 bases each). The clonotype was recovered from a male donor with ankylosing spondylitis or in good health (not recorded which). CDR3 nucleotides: TGTGCCAGCAGCCCCCATGGGGGGCACAACACCGGGGAGCTGTTTTTT. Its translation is CASSPHGGHNTGELFF.